One T cell receptor beta chain is described in this entry. Its target is not known. A quantity of about 0.5 to 1 ug RNA underwent reverse transcription using random hexamers. The immunoSEQ assay covered 54 Vbeta and 13 Jbeta segments for CDR3. Using its own MiXCR run on the immunoSEQ multiplex PCR reads, TCRdb lists one record per CDR3 protein. The sample carries approximately 210,000 distinct CDR3 sequences, approximately 94% recorded once. This specimen comes from a study of CD8 T cells in Susac syndrome. Background on the study: The Susac syndrome patients were therapy-naive, on corticosteroids, or on intravenous immunoglobulin alone at blood draw. Findings of the study overall: Repertoires of Susac syndrome CD4+ T cells lacked clonal expansion.

While CD8+ and CD4+ T cells were isolated negatively, TEMRA cells were enriched by FACS. CDR1 and CDR2 from the germline V gene are LNHDA and SQIVND (reference sequence). The CDR3 is made up of 13 amino acids. The V end lost 5 bases, the J end lost 7 bases, and 11 bases lay between the germline ends. The J gene is TRBJ2-2, the V gene TRBV19, with D possibly matching TRBD2 (5 bases). What was sequenced was CD4+ T cells from PBMCs. This clonotype originated in a human donor with Susac syndrome. In nucleotides, the CDR3 is TGTGCCAGTAGTTTATACCGGGACGGGGAGCTGTTTTTT. Its translation: CASSLYRDGELFF.